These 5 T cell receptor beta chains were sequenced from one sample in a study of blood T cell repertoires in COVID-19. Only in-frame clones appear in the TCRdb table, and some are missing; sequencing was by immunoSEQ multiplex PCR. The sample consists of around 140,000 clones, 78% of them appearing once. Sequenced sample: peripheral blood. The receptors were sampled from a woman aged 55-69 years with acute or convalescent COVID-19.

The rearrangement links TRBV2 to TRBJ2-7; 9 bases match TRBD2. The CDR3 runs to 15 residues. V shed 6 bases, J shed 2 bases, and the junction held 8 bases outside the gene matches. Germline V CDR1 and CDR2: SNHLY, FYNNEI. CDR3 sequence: CASRPSGGRAYEQYF. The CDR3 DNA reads TGTGCCAGCAGGCCCTCGGGCGGGAGGGCCTACGAGCAGTACTTC.

CDR3 nucleotide sequence: TGCAGTGCTAGTAGCGTTATTACCCTTAGCAATCAGCCCCAGCATTTT. It codes for CSASSVITLSNQPQHF. The genes are TRBV20-1 and TRBJ1-5; D gene uncertain. The CDR3 sequence is 16 residues long. The germline CDR1 and CDR2 sequences are DFQATT and SNEGSKA (reference sequence). V was cut by 3 bases and J by 0 bases, with 15 bases left in between.

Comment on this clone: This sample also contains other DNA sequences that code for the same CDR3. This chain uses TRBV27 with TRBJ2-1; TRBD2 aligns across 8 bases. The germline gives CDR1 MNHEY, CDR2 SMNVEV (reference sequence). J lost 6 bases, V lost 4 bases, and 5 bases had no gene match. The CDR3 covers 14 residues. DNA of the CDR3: TGTGCCAGCAGTTACGGACTAGCCGGCAATGAGCAGTTCTTC. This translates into CASSYGLAGNEQFF.

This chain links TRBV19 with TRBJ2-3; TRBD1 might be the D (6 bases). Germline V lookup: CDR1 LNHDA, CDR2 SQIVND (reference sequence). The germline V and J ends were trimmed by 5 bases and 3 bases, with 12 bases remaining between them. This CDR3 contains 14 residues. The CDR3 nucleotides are TGTGCCAGTAGTGGTACAGGGCGGACAGATACGCAGTATTTT. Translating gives CASSGTGRTDTQYF.

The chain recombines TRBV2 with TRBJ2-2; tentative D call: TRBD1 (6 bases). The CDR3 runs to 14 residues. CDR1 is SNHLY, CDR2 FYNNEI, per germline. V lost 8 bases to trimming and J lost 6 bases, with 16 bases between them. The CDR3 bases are TGTGCCAGCCGAGGACAGCTAAGGGCCGGGGAGCTGTTTTTT. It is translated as CASRGQLRAGELFF.